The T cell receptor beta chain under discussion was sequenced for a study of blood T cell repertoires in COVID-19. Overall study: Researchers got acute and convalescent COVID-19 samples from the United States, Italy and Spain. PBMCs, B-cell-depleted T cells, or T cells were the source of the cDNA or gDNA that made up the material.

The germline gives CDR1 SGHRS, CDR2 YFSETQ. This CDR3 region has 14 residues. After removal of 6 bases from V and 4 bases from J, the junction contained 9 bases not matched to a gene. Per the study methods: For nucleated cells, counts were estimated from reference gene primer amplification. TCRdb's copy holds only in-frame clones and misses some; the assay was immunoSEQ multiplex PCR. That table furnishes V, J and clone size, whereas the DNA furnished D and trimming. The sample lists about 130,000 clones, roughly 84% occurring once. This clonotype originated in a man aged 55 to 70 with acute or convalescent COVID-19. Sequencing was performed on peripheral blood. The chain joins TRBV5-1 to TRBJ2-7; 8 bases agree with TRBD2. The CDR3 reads CASKKAGGRYEQYF. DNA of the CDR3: TGCGCCAGCAAGAAGGCGGGAGGAAGGTACGAGCAGTACTTC.